This T cell receptor beta chain appears in the sequencing data of a study of cytomegalovirus exposure and HLA in healthy donors. Germline V gene sequence: CDR1 SGHRS, CDR2 YFSETQ. V dropped 4 bases and J dropped 0 bases, with 14 bases sitting between them. The CDR3 spans 16 residues. PCR primers comprised 60 Vbeta and 13 Jbeta primers. Libraries were prepared by immunoSEQ multiplex PCR; TCRdb keeps only in-frame clonotypes and omits some of them. The data contain about 200,000 clones, approximately 85% of them singletons. Every donor was a healthy person donating bone marrow. Study-level points and caveats: The study recorded 164 TCR beta chains that were cytomegalovirus-associated. HLA alleles were associated with roughly 17,000 TCR beta sequences in a later analysis at 0.05 false discovery rate. For TCR beta chains, V- and J-gene trimming was later linked to a missense DCLRE1C variant.

A remark on this clone: Its cognate antigen is unknown.

The chain combines TRBV5-1 with TRBJ1-3; possibly TRBD1 for D (6 bases). This sequence was found in a woman in her thirties or forties in good health and CMV-seronegative. Source material: PBMCs. CDR3 sequence: CASSPGQSSSGNTIYF. In DNA, the CDR3 is TGCGCCAGCAGCCCTGGACAGTCGAGCTCTGGAAACACCATATATTTT.